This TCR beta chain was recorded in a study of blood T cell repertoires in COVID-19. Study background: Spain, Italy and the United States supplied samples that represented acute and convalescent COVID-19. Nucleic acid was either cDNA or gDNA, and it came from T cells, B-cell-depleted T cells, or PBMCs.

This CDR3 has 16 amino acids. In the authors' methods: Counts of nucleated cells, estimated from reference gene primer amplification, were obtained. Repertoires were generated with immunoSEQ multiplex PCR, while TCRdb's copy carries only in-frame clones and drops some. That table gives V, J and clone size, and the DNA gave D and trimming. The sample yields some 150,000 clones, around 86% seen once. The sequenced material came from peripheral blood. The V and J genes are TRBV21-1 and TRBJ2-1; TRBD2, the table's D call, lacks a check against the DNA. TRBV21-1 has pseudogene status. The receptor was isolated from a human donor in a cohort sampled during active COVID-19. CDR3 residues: CASSSRGLAYYNEQFF. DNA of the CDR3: TGTGCCAGCAGCAGCCGCGGACTAGCGTATTACAATGAGCAGTTCTTC.